Listed here are 13 T cell receptor beta chains from one sample, sequenced in a study of tumor-infiltrating lymphocytes in primary liver carcinoma. Each 20-30 mg portion of unsorted bulk tissue served as the source for co-extraction of RNA and DNA. Production of TCR beta cDNA used about 500 ng total RNA together with a constant-region primer. Three-round nested multiplex PCR performed with slightly modified ARM-PCR produced the TCR beta libraries. With TRBV1-TRBV30 forward primers and a C-beta reverse primer, the first two PCR rounds were run for around 11 cycles each. TCRdb reanalysed the multiplex PCR reads using MiXCR and keeps one entry per CDR3 protein. The data contain about 120,000 distinct CDR3 sequences, around 65% of them singletons. Material: tumor-adjacent normal liver tissue. These receptors originate from a woman in her sixties or seventies with primary liver carcinoma and hepatitis B virus infection.

About this clonotype itself: A much larger clone differs from this one at a single base, so this may be a read error. This chain uses TRBV7-9 with TRBJ2-6; no firm D call. CDR1 SEHNR and CDR2 FQNEAQ come from the germline V gene (reference sequence). The CDR3 sequence is 14 residues long. As DNA, the CDR3 is TGTGACAGCACAGAATCCGGTGGGGCCAACGTCCTGACTTTC. Translation: CDSTESGGANVLTF.

Of note for this clonotype: This may stem from a read error, because a much larger clone lies one nucleotide away. The chain employs TRBV12-3 or TRBV12-4 and TRBJ2-1; weak D call: TRBD2 (7 bases). V was cut by 3 bases and J by 5 bases, with 17 bases left in between. The CDR3 contains 16 residues. For the CDR3, the DNA is TGTGCCAGCAGTTTTTCAGGGGCTAGCGGAGACAATGAGCAGTTCTTC. Encoded protein: CASSFSGASGDNEQFF.

As to this clonotype: The germline gene is not matched at one end of the junction; a read error may be the cause. The rearrangement uses TRBV11-2 and TRBJ2-7; no firm D call. Per the germline V gene, CDR1 is SGHAT and CDR2 is FQNNGV. The CDR3 spans 17 residues. CDR3 residues: CDSSLYHSAWRFHEQYF. The CDR3 coding sequence is TGTGACAGCAGCTTATATCACTCCGCATGGAGATTTCACGAGCAGTACTTC.

This chain connects TRBV12-3 or TRBV12-4 to TRBJ2-7; 12 bases fit TRBD2. The CDR3 loop spans 14 amino acids. The CDR3 loop is CANSLTSGSYEQYF. As DNA, the CDR3 is TGTGCTAACAGTCTGACTAGCGGGAGTTACGAGCAGTACTTC.

Remarks on this clonotype: This likely comes from a read error, as the CDR3 has no conserved phenylalanine or tryptophan at its end. V and J are TRBV6-5 and TRBJ1-2; no reliable D call. The germline V gene encodes CDR1 MNHEY and CDR2 SVGAGI. The CDR3 runs to 15 residues. CDR3 sequence (DNA): TGTGTCAGCAGTTCCAAGATGGGGTCGGCCTATGGCTACACCTCC. Translated, it gives CVSSSKMGSAYGYTS.

On this clonotype: This may stem from a read error, because a much larger clone lies one nucleotide away. The V call is TRBV28, the J call TRBJ1-5; D unresolved. The CDR3 is 15 residues long. Germline V gives CDR1 MDHEN, CDR2 SYDVKM. The germline V and J ends were trimmed by 5 bases and 4 bases, with 15 bases remaining between them. DNA for the CDR3: TGTGCCAGCAGTCTTCTTGAGTGGGGAAATCAGCCCCAGCATTTT. This encodes CASSLLEWGNQPQHF.

The genes are TRBV5-1 and TRBJ1-2, with D possibly matching TRBD1 (6 bases). From germline, CDR1 is SGHRS and CDR2 YFSETQ. Deletions cut 6 bases from V and 2 bases from J, with 11 bases between. This CDR3 contains 13 residues. CDR3 coding DNA: TGCGCCAGCACCCTTGGACAGAACTATGGCTACACCTTC. The encoded protein is CASTLGQNYGYTF.

Concerning this clonotype itself: The junction departs from the called germline gene at one end, perhaps through a read error. The chain carries TRBV5-5 and TRBJ1-4; 9 bases line up with TRBD1. Germline loops: CDR1 SGHKS, CDR2 YYEKEE (reference sequence). The CDR3 spans 14 residues. The CDR3 DNA follows: TGTGCCAGCAGCTTTAGCGGGACAGGGCGGGAACTGTTTTTC. Translating gives CASSFSGTGRELFF.

In the case of this clonotype: Mismatch with germline at one junction end may stem from a read error. V usage is TRBV11-2 and J usage is TRBJ2-1; 12 bases are a match to TRBD2. Germline values: CDR1 SGHAT, CDR2 FQNNGV. The CDR3 has 16 residues. CDR3 coding DNA: TGTGCCAGCAACTTAACTAGCGGGAGGACCTGCAATAAGCAGTTCTTC. Its protein is CASNLTSGRTCNKQFF.

This clonotype appeared a few times. This CDR3 is missing its conserved last phenylalanine or tryptophan, likely due to a read error. V gene TRBV11-2 combines with J gene TRBJ1-2; D is perhaps TRBD1 (5 bases). This CDR3 has 15 amino acids. Germline V CDR1 and CDR2: SGHAT, FQNNGV. The chain's CDR3 is CASSPLGLPVYGYTI. CDR3 nucleotides: TGCGCCAGCAGCCCCCTGGGACTCCCGGTCTATGGCTACACCATC.

Turning to this clonotype: One end of the junction fails to match germline, which may point to a read error. This rearrangement joins TRBV29-1 to TRBJ2-7; 10 bases are a match to TRBD2. This CDR3 region has 15 residues. The V gene's germline CDR1 is SQVTM and CDR2 ANQGSEA. Written as DNA, the CDR3 is TGCAGCGCCGCAAAACTAGCGGGATGGAGGAAAGAGCAGTGCTTC. Amino acids: CSAAKLAGWRKEQCF.

Of note for this clonotype: Given a much more abundant clone one base away, this may be a read error. This chain uses TRBV5-6 with TRBJ2-7; D is unresolved. The CDR3 length is 13 residues. CDR1 and CDR2 (germline): SGHDT, YYEEEE. The CDR3 reads CTSSPNSVYEQYF. The CDR3 nucleotides read TGTACCAGCAGCCCCAACTCAGTCTACGAGCAGTACTTC.

As regards this clonotype: Its ends do not fully match the called genes, so a read error is possible. J is TRBJ2-5 and V is TRBV6-1; TRBD1 matches 7 bases. This CDR3 is 16 amino acids long. Germline assignment: CDR1 MNHNS and CDR2 SASEGT. The CDR3 here is CANSILPGQSKETQYF. The CDR3 DNA follows: TGTGCCAACAGTATTCTACCGGGACAGAGTAAAGAGACCCAGTACTTC.